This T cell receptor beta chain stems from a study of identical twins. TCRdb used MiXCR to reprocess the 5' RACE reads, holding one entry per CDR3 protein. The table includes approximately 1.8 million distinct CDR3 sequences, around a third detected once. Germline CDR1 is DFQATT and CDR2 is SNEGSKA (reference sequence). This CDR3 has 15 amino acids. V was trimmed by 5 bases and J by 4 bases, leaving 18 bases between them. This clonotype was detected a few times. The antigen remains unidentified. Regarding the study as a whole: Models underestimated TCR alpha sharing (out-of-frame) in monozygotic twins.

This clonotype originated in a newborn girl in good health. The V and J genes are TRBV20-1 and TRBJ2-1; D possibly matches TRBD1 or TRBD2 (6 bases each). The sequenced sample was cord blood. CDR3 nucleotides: TGCAGTGCTTCACGGGGGCAGGGAGGTTACAATGAGCAGTTCTTC. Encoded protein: CSASRGQGGYNEQFF.